The clone carrying this T cell receptor beta chain was seen many times. Antigen specificity is unknown. Template switching added a universal primer site, and cDNA bore unique molecular identifiers. TCRdb fed the 5' RACE reads into MiXCR, producing one record per CDR3 protein. The repertoire holds around 670,000 distinct CDR3 sequences, around 5.7% seen once, with 1.5% to 2% in the top ten. The data belong to a study of identical twins. Findings and limits, study-wide: Within monozygotic twins, out-of-frame TCR alpha sharing was underestimated by the models.

CDR1 and CDR2 (germline): DFQATT, SNEGSKA (reference sequence). The CDR3 spans 11 residues. This TCR was sampled from a man aged 18 to 29 in good health. The chain joins TRBV20-1 to TRBJ2-3; D is perhaps TRBD2 (5 bases). Specimen: naive T cells sorted from blood. The CDR3 DNA is TGCGCAGCGGCCCGCACAGATACGCAGTATTTT. This sequence encodes CAAARTDTQYF.